These 5 T cell receptor beta chains share one sample of origin, sequenced in a study of blood T cell repertoires in COVID-19. Profiling relied on immunoSEQ multiplex PCR, and the TCRdb table lists in-frame clones only, not all of them. The data contain approximately 210,000 clones, approximately 85% of them singletons. The sample taken for sequencing was peripheral blood. The receptors here all came from a woman between 50 and 59 years old with active or convalescent COVID-19.

The rearrangement links TRBV18 to TRBJ2-5; 10 nucleotides line up with TRBD1. After removal of 4 bases from V and 3 bases from J, the junction contained 5 bases not matched to a gene. The CDR3 sequence is 15 residues long. Germline values: CDR1 KGHSH, CDR2 LQKENI. CDR3 sequence (DNA): TGTGCCAGCTCACGACAGGGGGCCAGCGAAGAGACCCAGTACTTC. As protein: CASSRQGASEETQYF.

The chain joins TRBV11-2 to TRBJ1-1; D is unresolved. The CDR3 totals 15 residues. Per germline, CDR1 SGHAT and CDR2 FQNNGV. Trimming cost V 2 bases and J 9 bases, with 19 bases left between them. This CDR3 is CASSLKGRPAGQAFF. CDR3 in DNA: TGTGCCAGCAGCTTAAAAGGGAGGCCCGCGGGCCAAGCTTTCTTT.

The V call is TRBV15, the J call TRBJ2-1, with a possible D match to TRBD1 (5 bases). Trimming pared 4 bases from V and 9 bases from J, leaving 10 bases between. Looked up from germline, CDR1 is LNHNV and CDR2 is YYDKDF (reference sequence). CDR3 length equals 12 residues. The CDR3 region is CATSTRVGEQFF. In DNA, the CDR3 is TGTGCCACCAGCACCAGGGTCGGTGAGCAGTTCTTC.

The chain's CDR3 is CSASPPQVQAYGYTF. The CDR3 region has the DNA TGCAGTGCTAGTCCCCCCCAGGTCCAAGCCTATGGCTACACCTTC. J is TRBJ1-2 and V is TRBV20-1; D is ambiguous. V shed 3 bases and J shed 4 bases, with 18 bases lying between them. Per the germline V gene, CDR1 is DFQATT and CDR2 is SNEGSKA (reference sequence). This CDR3 region has 15 residues.

The chain links TRBV6-5 to TRBJ2-2; tentatively, D is TRBD1 (5 bases). Germline V gives CDR1 MNHEY, CDR2 SVGAGI. CDR3 length: 14 residues. V lost 2 bases to trimming and J lost 3 bases, with 7 bases between them. CDR3 protein: CASSYRGDTGELFF. The CDR3 DNA reads as TGTGCCAGCAGTTACAGGGGCGACACCGGGGAGCTGTTTTTT.